One sample yielded the 21 T cell receptor beta chains listed below, sequenced in a study of response to subunit inactivated influenza vaccine. MiXCR, applied by TCRdb to the RT-PCR reads, yields one record per CDR3 protein. The table shows 750,000 to 850,000 distinct CDR3 sequences, with under 20% occurring only once. This material consisted of PBMCs from blood, taken about 5 days after vaccination. These receptors were collected from a man in his fifties who received an inactivated influenza vaccine.

The V call is TRBV10-3, the J call TRBJ2-3; 9 positions match TRBD2. This CDR3 is 15 amino acids long. Germline CDR1 ENHRY, CDR2 SYGVKD. Germline trimming cut 5 bases from V and 7 bases from J; bases unmatched to any gene: 10. As DNA, the CDR3 is TGTGCCATCAGTAAGCAAGAGCGGGGGGTGAATACGCAGTATTTT. As protein: CAISKQERGVNTQYF.

The chain combines TRBV20-1 with TRBJ2-3; maybe TRBD2 (6 bases). The CDR3 totals 16 residues. CDR1 is DFQATT, CDR2 SNEGSKA, per germline (reference sequence). V gave up 3 bases and J gave up 0 bases, with 16 bases separating them. CDR3 coding DNA: TGCAGTGCTAGTTTTTTAGCGGTTTCTAGCACAGATACGCAGTATTTT. It is translated as CSASFLAVSSTDTQYF.

The rearrangement joins TRBV19 to TRBJ2-1; D might be TRBD1 (5 bases). Germline V gene data show CDR1 as LNHDA and CDR2 as SQIVND (reference sequence). V lost 3 bases and J 1 base, leaving 13 bases between the germline ends. The CDR3 has 16 amino acids. CDR3 DNA: TGTGCCAGTAGTATGAGACAGACCCTTTCCTACAATGAGCAGTTCTTC. Protein sequence: CASSMRQTLSYNEQFF.

This rearrangement joins TRBV20-1 to TRBJ2-7; D unclear. CDR3 length equals 11 residues. CDR1 and CDR2 from the germline V gene are DFQATT and SNEGSKA (reference sequence). Trimming removed 7 bases at V and 4 bases at J, with 11 bases between. DNA of the CDR3: TGCAGTGTCTTCAGGACGTACGAGCAGTACTTC. The encoded protein is CSVFRTYEQYF.

This clonotype has more than one count but fewer than ten. The rearrangement uses TRBV5-1 and TRBJ2-2, with D perhaps given as TRBD1 or TRBD2 (5 bases each). CDR3 length: 14 amino acids. V was clipped by 8 bases and J by 2 bases, with 13 bases between them. From germline, CDR1 is SGHRS and CDR2 YFSETQ. The CDR3 sequence: CASSGRVNTGELFF. The DNA of the CDR3 is TGCGCCAGTTCGGGACGGGTTAACACCGGGGAGCTGTTTTTT.

V and J are TRBV20-1 and TRBJ2-7, with D perhaps matching TRBD2 (6 bases). CDR3 length equals 15 residues. The germline V gene encodes CDR1 DFQATT and CDR2 SNEGSKA (reference sequence). V lost 0 bases and J 7 bases, leaving 19 bases between the germline ends. The CDR3 DNA is TGCAGTGCTAGAGATGGGAGGTCTAGCTCTAGTGAGCAGTACTTC. This sequence encodes CSARDGRSSSSEQYF.

In its sample, this clonotype was seen a few times. The chain is built from TRBV15 and TRBJ2-1; the match to TRBD1 covers 10 bases. There are 16 residues in the CDR3. CDR1 LNHNV and CDR2 YYDKDF come from the germline V gene (reference sequence). After removal of 0 bases from V and 7 bases from J, the junction contained 6 bases not matched to a gene. CDR3 protein: CATSREDRGLLNEQFF. CDR3 nucleotide sequence: TGTGCCACCAGCAGAGAGGACAGGGGGTTATTAAATGAGCAGTTCTTC.

The chain employs TRBV7-9 and TRBJ2-7, with no clear D. With 0 bases removed from V and 4 bases from J, the gap between germline ends came to 13 bases. This CDR3 is 15 amino acids long. CDR1 is SEHNR, CDR2 FQNEAQ, per germline (reference sequence). CDR3 nucleotide sequence: TGTGCCAGCAGCTTAGCGAGTTCTGATACTTACGAGCAGTACTTC. Amino acid sequence: CASSLASSDTYEQYF.

This rearrangement joins TRBV29-1 to TRBJ2-7; 14 positions match TRBD2. The CDR3 is made up of 13 amino acids. Looked up from germline, CDR1 is SQVTM and CDR2 is ANQGSEA. The J segment lost 7 bases and the V segment lost 7 bases, leaving 6 bases of the junction unmatched. CDR3 sequence: CSARLAGGREQYF. The CDR3 nucleotides are TGCAGCGCTCGACTAGCGGGAGGGAGGGAGCAGTACTTC.

The chain couples TRBV3-1 to TRBJ1-1; the D gene is possibly TRBD1 (5 bases). Germline-derived CDR1 and CDR2 are LGHDT and YNNKEL (reference sequence). Deletions cut 3 bases from V and 0 bases from J, with 14 bases between. This CDR3 comprises 16 residues. The chain's CDR3 is CASSQGGSDLNTEAFF. In DNA form, the CDR3 reads TGTGCCAGCAGCCAGGGGGGGAGCGACCTGAACACTGAAGCTTTCTTT.

The V and J genes are TRBV27 and TRBJ2-7; the match to TRBD1 covers 7 bases. Germline trimming cut 1 base from V and 3 bases from J; bases unmatched to any gene: 6. Looked up from germline, CDR1 is MNHEY and CDR2 is SMNVEV (reference sequence). This CDR3 has 15 residues. CDR3 sequence reads: CASSLYWDSFYEQYF. The CDR3 nucleotides read TGTGCCAGCAGTTTATACTGGGACAGCTTCTACGAGCAGTACTTC.

The V gene is TRBV20-1, the J gene TRBJ1-4; 8 nucleotides match TRBD1. Trimming at V came to 5 bases and at J to 8 bases, leaving 7 bases not matched to a gene. The germline CDR1 and CDR2 sequences are DFQATT and SNEGSKA (reference sequence). The CDR3 runs to 13 residues. In nucleotides, the CDR3 is TGCAGTGCTCTGGACAGGGTGGAAGAAAAACTGTTTTTT. It specifies CSALDRVEEKLFF.

The genes are TRBV7-2 and TRBJ2-1; possibly TRBD1 for D (6 bases). Trimming took 0 bases from V and 9 from J, leaving 12 bases between them. The V gene's germline CDR1 is SGHTA and CDR2 FQGNSA. CDR3 length equals 14 residues. Here the CDR3 DNA reads TGTGCCAGCAGCTTAGCACAGGGAAGTGGTGAGCAGTTCTTC. This codes for CASSLAQGSGEQFF.

This clonotype occurred a few times. This chain links TRBV12-3 or TRBV12-4 with TRBJ2-1, with a tentative D call TRBD1 (6 bases). CDR3 size: 13 residues. V was shortened by 7 bases and J by 3 bases, with 10 bases between the two germline ends. CDR3 nucleotide sequence: TGTGCCAGCACTGTGGACAGCTACAATGAGCAGTTCTTC. As protein: CASTVDSYNEQFF.

The chain is built from TRBV6-1 and TRBJ2-3; D might be TRBD2 (6 bases). In germline, CDR1 is MNHNS, CDR2 SASEGT. The CDR3 is made up of 13 amino acids. V lost 7 bases and J lost 3, with 11 bases in between. CDR3 sequence (DNA): TGTGCCAGCACCATGGGGGGAACAGATACGCAGTATTTT. Protein product: CASTMGGTDTQYF.

This rearrangement joins TRBV10-3 to TRBJ1-5; a possible D gene is TRBD1 (6 bases). CDR3 length: 16 residues. Trimming removed 3 bases from V and 9 bases from J, with 21 bases in between. Germline V lookup: CDR1 ENHRY, CDR2 SYGVKD. CDR3 amino acids: CAISDFQGSSARPQHF. Written as DNA, the CDR3 is TGTGCCATCAGTGATTTTCAGGGGTCCTCAGCACGGCCCCAGCATTTT.

This chain uses TRBV7-1 with TRBJ2-3; 12 positions match TRBD2. TRBV7-1 is an open reading frame, and its role is uncertain. The CDR3 extends over 24 amino acids. Losses at the gene ends were 3 bases for V and 1 base for J; bases not matched to a gene: 26. The CDR3 coding sequence is TGTGCCAGCAGCTCTTCGTATAGGGACAGAAGTATTACTAGCGGGGGGCCCCGCACAGATACGCAGTATTTT. It codes for CASSSSYRDRSITSGGPRTDTQYF.

This clonotype was seen a few times. This chain joins TRBV13 and TRBJ2-1; tentative D call: TRBD1 (6 bases). CDR1 PRHDT and CDR2 FYEKMQ come from the germline V gene (reference sequence). The CDR3 length is 16 residues. The V gene lost 3 bases and the J gene lost 3 bases, with 15 bases spanning the gap. The CDR3 coding sequence is TGTGCCAGCAGCTTGATGTTTGGGGGCAGCTACAATGAGCAGTTCTTC. Translation: CASSLMFGGSYNEQFF.

This clonotype was observed a few times. The chain is built from TRBV27 and TRBJ2-1; 13 bases line up with TRBD2. This CDR3 comprises 16 residues. Per the germline V gene, CDR1 is MNHEY and CDR2 is SMNVEV (reference sequence). After removal of 5 bases from V and 8 bases from J, the junction contained 9 bases not matched to a gene. CDR3 DNA sequence: TGTGCCAGCAGTCTTGGACTAGCGGGAGCCGGCCATGAGCAGTTCTTC. Translating it yields CASSLGLAGAGHEQFF.

This clonotype was observed a handful of times. The chain uses TRBV7-3 and TRBJ2-2; weak D call: TRBD2 (5 bases). The germline V gene has CDR1 SGHTA and CDR2 FQGTGA. V was cut by 0 bases and J by 6 bases, with 11 bases left in between. The CDR3 loop spans 15 amino acids. The CDR3 bases are TGTGCCAGCAGCTTAACTTCGAGGGCAGCCGGGGAGCTGTTTTTT. Its protein product is CASSLTSRAAGELFF.

This clonotype showed up many times. This chain links TRBV6-2 or TRBV6-3 with TRBJ2-3, with 9 positions matching TRBD1. Germline V gene data show CDR1 as MNHEY and CDR2 as SVGEGT. The CDR3 consists of 15 residues. Unmatched junction bases numbered 6, after V lost 5 bases and J lost 3 bases. This CDR3 is CASSLPGQGTDTQYF. As DNA, the CDR3 is TGTGCCAGCAGTCTCCCGGGACAGGGAACAGATACGCAGTATTTT.